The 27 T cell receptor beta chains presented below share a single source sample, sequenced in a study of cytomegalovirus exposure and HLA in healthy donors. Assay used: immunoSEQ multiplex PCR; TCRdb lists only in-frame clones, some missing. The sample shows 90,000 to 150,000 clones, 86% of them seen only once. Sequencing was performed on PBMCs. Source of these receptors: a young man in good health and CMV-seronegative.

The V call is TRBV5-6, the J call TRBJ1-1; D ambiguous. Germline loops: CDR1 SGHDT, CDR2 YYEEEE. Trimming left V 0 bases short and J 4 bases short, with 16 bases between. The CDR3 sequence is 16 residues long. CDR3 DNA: TGTGCCAGCAGCTTGGTTGTAGCCGCCTCCGGCACTGAAGCTTTCTTT. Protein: CASSLVVAASGTEAFF. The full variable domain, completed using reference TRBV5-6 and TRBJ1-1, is DAGVTQSPTHLIKTRGQQVTLRCSPKSGHDTVSWYQQALGQGPQFIFQYYEEEERQRGNFPDRFSGHQFPNYSSELNVNALLLGDSALYLCASSLVVAASGTEAFFGQGTRLTVV.

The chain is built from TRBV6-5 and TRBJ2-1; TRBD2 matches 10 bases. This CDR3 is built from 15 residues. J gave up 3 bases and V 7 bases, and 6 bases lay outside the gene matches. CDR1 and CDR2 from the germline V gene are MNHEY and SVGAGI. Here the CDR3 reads CASTLAGGDYNEQFF. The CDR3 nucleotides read TGTGCCAGCACATTAGCGGGAGGTGACTACAATGAGCAGTTCTTC.

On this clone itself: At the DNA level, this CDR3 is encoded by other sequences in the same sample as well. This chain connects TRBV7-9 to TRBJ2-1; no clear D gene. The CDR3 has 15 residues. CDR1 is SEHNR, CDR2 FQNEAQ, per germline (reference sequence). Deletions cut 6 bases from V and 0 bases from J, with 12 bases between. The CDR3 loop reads CASSPSESSYNEQFF. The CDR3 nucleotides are TGTGCCAGCAGTCCCAGCGAAAGCTCCTACAATGAGCAGTTCTTC.

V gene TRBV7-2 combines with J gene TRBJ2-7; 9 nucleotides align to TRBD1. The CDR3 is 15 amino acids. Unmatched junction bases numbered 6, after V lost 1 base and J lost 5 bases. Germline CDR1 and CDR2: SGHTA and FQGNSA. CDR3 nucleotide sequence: TGTGCCAGCAGCTTAGATTGGACAGGGGCGGACGAGCAGTACTTC. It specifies CASSLDWTGADEQYF.

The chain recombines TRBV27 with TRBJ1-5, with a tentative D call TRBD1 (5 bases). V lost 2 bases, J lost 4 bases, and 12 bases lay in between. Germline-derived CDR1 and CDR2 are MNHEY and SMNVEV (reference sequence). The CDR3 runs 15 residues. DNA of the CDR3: TGTGCCAGCAGTTTAAGGAGGGGTCCGAATCAGCCCCAGCATTTT. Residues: CASSLRRGPNQPQHF.

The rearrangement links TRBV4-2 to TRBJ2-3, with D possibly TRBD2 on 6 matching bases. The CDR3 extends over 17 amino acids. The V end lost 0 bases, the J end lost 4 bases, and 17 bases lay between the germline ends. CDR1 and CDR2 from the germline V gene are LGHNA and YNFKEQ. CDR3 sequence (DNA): TGTGCCAGCAGCCAAGAGCCGGCGGGCGGGGTGCCAGATACGCAGTATTTT. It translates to CASSQEPAGGVPDTQYF.

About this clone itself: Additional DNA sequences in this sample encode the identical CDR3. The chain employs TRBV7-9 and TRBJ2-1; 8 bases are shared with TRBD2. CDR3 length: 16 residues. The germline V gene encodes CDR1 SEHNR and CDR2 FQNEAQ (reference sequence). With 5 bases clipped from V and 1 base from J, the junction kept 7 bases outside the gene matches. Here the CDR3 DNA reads TGTGCCAGCAGCGGCTTAGCGGGAAGTTCCTACAATGAGCAGTTCTTC. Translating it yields CASSGLAGSSYNEQFF.

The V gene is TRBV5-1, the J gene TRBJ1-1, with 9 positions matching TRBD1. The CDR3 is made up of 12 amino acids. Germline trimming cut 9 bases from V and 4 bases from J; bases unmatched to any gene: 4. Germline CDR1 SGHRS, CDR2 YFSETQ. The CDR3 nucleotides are TGCGCCACCTACAGGGGGCTCACTGAAGCTTTCTTT. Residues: CATYRGLTEAFF.

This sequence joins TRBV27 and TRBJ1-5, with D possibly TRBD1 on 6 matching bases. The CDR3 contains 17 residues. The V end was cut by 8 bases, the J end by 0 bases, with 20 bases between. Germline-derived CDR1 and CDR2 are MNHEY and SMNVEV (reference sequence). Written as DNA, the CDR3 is TGTGCCAGCCGACAAACTGGGCAGGGGTATAGCAATCAGCCCCAGCATTTT. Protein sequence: CASRQTGQGYSNQPQHF.

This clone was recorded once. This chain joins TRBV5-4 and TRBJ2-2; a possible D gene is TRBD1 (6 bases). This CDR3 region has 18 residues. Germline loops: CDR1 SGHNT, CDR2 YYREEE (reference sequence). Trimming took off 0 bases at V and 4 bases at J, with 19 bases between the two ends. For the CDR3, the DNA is TGTGCCAGCAGCTTGGATTTCGGTACAGGGAGCGCCACCGGGGAGCTGTTTTTT. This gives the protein CASSLDFGTGSATGELFF.

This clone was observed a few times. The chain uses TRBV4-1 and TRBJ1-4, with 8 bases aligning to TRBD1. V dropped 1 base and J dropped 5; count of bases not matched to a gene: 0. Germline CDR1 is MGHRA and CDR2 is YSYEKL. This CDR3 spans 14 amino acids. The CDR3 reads CASSQGQGNEKLFF. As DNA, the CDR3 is TGCGCCAGCAGCCAAGGACAGGGGAATGAAAAACTGTTTTTT.

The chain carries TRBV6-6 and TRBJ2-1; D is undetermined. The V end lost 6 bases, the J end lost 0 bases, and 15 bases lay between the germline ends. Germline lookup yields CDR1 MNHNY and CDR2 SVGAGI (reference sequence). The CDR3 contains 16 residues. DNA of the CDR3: TGTGCCAGCAGCCAACGGAGTGTCGCCTCCTACAATGAGCAGTTCTTC. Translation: CASSQRSVASYNEQFF.

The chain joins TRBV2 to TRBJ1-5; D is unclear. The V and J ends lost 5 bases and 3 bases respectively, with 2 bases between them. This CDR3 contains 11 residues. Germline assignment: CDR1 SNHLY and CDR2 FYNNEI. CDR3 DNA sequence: TGTGCCAGCAGTCTCAATCAGCCCCAGCATTTT. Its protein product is CASSLNQPQHF. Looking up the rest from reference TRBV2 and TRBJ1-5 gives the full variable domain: EPEVTQTPSHQVTQMGQEVILRCVPISNHLYFYWYRQILGQKVEFLVSFYNNEISEKSEIFDDQFSVERPDGSNFTLKIRSTKLEDSAMYFCASSLNQPQHFGDGTRLSIL.

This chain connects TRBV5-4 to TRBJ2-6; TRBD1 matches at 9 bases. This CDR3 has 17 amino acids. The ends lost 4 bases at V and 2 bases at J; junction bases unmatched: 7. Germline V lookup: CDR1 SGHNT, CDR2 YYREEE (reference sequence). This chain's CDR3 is CASSSKQGATGANVLTF. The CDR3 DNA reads TGTGCCAGCAGCAGTAAACAGGGGGCTACTGGGGCCAACGTCCTGACTTTC. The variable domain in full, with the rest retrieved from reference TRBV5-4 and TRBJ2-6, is ETGVTQSPTHLIKTRGQQVTLRCSSQSGHNTVSWYQQALGQGPQFIFQYYREEENGRGNFPPRFSGLQFPNYSSELNVNALELDDSALYLCASSSKQGATGANVLTFGAGSRLTVL.

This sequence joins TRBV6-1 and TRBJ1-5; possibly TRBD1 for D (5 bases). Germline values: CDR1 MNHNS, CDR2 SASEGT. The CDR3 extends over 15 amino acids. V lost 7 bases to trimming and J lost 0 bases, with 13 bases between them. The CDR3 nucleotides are TGTGCCAGCATCAGGGAGGCATTTAGCAATCAGCCCCAGCATTTT. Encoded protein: CASIREAFSNQPQHF.

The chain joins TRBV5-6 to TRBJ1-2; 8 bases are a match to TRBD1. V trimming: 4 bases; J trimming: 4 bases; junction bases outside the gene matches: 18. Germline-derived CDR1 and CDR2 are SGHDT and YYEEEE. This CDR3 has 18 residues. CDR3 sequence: CASSTPAPDRATGYGYTF. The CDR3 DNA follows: TGTGCCAGCAGCACCCCTGCCCCGGACAGGGCCACCGGCTATGGCTACACCTTC. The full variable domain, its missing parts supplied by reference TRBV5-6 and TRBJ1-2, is DAGVTQSPTHLIKTRGQQVTLRCSPKSGHDTVSWYQQALGQGPQFIFQYYEEEERQRGNFPDRFSGHQFPNYSSELNVNALLLGDSALYLCASSTPAPDRATGYGYTFGSGTRLTVV.

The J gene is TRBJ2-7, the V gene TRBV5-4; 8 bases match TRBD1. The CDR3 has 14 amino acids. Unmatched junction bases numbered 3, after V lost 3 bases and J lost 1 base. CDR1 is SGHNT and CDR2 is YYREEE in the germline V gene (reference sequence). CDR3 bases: TGTGCCAGCAGCTCCCGACAGGGGTCCTACGAGCAGTACTTC. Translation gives CASSSRQGSYEQYF.

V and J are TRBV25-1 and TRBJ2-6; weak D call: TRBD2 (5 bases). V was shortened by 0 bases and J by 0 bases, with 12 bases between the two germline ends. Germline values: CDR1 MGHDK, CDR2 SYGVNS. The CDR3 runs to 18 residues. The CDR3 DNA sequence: TGTGCCAGCAGTGAATATCCCCGTGGGAGCTCTGGGGCCAACGTCCTGACTTTC. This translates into CASSEYPRGSSGANVLTF.

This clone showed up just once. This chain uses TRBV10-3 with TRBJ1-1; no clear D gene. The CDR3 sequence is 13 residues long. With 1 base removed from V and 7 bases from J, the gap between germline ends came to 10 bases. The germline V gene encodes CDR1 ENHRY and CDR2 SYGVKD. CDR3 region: CAISEFRGGEAFF. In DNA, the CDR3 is TGTGCCATCAGTGAGTTCCGGGGAGGTGAAGCTTTCTTT.

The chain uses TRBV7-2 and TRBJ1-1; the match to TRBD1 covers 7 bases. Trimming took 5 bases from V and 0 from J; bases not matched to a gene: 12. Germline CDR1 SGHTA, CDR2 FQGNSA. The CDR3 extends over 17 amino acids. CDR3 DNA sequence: TGTGCCAGCAGCACCGCTCGAGACAGGGAACTGAACACTGAAGCTTTCTTT. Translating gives CASSTARDRELNTEAFF.

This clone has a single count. CDR3 coding DNA: TGCGCCAGCAGCTTGGGGGGGGGCTACGAGCAGTACTTC. It translates to CASSLGGGYEQYF. The chain joins TRBV5-1 to TRBJ2-7; TRBD2 agrees at 7 bases. The germline gives CDR1 SGHRS, CDR2 YFSETQ. The CDR3 length is 13 residues. With 0 bases clipped from V and 3 bases from J, the junction kept 0 bases outside the gene matches. The full variable domain, in which reference TRBV5-1 and TRBJ2-7 provide the parts outside the CDR3, is KAGVTQTPRYLIKTRGQQVTLSCSPISGHRSVSWYQQTPGQGLQFLFEYFSETQRNKGNFPGRFSGRQFSNSRSEMNVSTLELGDSALYLCASSLGGGYEQYFGPGTRLTVT.

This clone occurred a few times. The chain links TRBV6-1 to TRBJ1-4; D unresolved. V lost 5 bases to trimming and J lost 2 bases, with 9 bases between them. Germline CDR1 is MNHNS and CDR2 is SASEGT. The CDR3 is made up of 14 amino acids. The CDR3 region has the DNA TGTGCCAGCAGTCCCTCCCTGACTAATGAAAAACTGTTTTTT. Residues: CASSPSLTNEKLFF.

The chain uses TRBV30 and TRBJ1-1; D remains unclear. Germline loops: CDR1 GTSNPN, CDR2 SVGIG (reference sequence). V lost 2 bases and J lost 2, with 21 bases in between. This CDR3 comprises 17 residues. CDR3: CAWSTLIRGGPNTEAFF. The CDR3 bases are TGTGCCTGGAGTACCCTGATACGGGGTGGGCCCAACACTGAAGCTTTCTTT.

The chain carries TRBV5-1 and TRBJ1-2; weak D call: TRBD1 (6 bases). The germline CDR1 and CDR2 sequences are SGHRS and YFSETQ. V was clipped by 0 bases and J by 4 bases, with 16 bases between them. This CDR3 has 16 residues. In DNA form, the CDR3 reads TGCGCCAGCAGCTTGGCCGTGGGGGCAGGGTCCTATGGCTACACCTTC. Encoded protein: CASSLAVGAGSYGYTF.

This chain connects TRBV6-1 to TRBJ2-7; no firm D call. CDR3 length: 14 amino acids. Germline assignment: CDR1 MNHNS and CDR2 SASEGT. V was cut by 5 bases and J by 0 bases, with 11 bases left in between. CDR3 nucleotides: TGTGCCAGCAGTCTACAGCCAAGCTCCTACGAGCAGTACTTC. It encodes CASSLQPSSYEQYF.

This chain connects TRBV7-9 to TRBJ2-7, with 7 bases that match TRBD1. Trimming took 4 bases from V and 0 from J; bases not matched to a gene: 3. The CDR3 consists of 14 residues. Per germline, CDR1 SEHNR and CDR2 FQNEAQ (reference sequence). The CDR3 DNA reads TGTGCCAGCAGCTGGACAGGTACCTCCTACGAGCAGTACTTC. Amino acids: CASSWTGTSYEQYF.

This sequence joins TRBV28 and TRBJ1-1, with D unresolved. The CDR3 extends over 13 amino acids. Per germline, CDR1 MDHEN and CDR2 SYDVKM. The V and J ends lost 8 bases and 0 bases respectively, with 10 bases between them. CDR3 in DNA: TGTGCCAGCTGGGCCCAGTTGAACACTGAAGCTTTCTTT. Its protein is CASWAQLNTEAFF.